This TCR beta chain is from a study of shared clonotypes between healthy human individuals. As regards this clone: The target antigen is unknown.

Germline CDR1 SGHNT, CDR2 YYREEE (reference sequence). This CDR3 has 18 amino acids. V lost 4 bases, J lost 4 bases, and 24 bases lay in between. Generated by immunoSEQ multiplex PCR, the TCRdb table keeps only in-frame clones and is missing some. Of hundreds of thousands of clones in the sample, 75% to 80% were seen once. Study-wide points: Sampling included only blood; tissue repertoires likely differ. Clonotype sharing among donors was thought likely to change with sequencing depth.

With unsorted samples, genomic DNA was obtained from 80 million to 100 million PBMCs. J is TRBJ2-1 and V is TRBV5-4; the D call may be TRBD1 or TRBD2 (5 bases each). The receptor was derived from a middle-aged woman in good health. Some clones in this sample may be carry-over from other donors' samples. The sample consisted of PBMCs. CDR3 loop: CASSRRGEGAGLYNEQFF. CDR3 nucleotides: TGTGCCAGCAGCAGAAGGGGAGAAGGCGCGGGCTTATACAATGAGCAGTTCTTC.